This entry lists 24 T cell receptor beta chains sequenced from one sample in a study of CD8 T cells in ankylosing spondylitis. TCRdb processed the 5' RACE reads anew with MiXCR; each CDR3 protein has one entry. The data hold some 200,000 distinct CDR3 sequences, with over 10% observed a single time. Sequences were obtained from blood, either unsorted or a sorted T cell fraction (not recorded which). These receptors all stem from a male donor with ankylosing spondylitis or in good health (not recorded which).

The CDR3 bases are TGCGCCAGCAGCCAAGAACCGTTCATGCGGGGGGGCCCAGATACGCAGTATTTT. Protein product: CASSQEPFMRGGPDTQYF. V is TRBV4-1 and J is TRBJ2-3, with 9 nucleotides matching TRBD2. This CDR3 region has 18 residues. J was trimmed by 4 bases and V by 0 bases; bases with no gene match: 11. Per the germline V gene, CDR1 is MGHRA and CDR2 is YSYEKL.

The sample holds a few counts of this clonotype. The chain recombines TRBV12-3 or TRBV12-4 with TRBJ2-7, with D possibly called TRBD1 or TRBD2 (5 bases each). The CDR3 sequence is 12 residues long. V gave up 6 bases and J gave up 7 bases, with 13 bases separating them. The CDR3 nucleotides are TGTGCCAGCAGCCCCGGGACCGTAGAGCAGTACTTC. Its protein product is CASSPGTVEQYF.

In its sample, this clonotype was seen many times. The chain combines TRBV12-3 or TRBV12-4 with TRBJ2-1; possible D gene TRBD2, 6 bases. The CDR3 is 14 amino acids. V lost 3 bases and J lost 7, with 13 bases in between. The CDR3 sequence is CASSFGGAVNEQFF. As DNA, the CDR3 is TGTGCCAGCAGTTTCGGGGGAGCTGTGAATGAGCAGTTCTTC.

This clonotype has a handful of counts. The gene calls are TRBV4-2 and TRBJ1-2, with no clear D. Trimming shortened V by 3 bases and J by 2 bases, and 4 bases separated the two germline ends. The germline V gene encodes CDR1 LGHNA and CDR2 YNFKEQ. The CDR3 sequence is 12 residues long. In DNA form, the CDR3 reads TGTGCCAGCAGCCACGAGAACTATGGCTACACCTTC. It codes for CASSHENYGYTF.

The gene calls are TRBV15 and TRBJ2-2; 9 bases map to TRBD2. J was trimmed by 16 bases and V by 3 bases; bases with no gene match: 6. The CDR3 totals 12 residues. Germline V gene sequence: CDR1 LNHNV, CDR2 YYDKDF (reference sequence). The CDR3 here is CATSSSGSGRFF. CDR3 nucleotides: TGTGCCACCAGCAGTAGCGGGAGCGGGCGGTTTTTT.

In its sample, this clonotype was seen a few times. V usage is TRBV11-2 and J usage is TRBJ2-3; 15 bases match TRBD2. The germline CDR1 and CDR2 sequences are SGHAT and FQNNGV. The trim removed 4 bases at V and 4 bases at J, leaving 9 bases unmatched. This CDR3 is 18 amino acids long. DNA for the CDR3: TGTGCCAGCAGCTCCCTTGGACTAGCGGGAGGGCCCCCAGATACGCAGTATTTT. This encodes CASSSLGLAGGPPDTQYF.

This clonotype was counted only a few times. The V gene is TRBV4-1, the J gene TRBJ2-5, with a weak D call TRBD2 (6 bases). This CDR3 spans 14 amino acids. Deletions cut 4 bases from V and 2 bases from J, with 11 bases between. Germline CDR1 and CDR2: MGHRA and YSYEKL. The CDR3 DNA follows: TGCGCCAGCAGCCGCGGGGCAGCTCAAGAGACCCAGTACTTC. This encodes CASSRGAAQETQYF.

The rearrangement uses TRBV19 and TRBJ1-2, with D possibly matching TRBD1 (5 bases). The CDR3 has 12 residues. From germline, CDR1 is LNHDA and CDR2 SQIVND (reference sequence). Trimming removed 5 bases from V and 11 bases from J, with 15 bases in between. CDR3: CASSRDFLAYTF. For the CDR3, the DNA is TGTGCCAGTAGTCGGGACTTCTTGGCGTACACCTTC.

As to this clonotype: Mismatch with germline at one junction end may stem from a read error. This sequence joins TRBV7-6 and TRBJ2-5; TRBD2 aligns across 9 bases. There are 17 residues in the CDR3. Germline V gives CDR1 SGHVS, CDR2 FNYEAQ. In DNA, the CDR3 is TGTGCCAGCAGCCTAGCGGGGTTCGAATATCCTCAAGAGACCCAGTACTTC. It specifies CASSLAGFEYPQETQYF.

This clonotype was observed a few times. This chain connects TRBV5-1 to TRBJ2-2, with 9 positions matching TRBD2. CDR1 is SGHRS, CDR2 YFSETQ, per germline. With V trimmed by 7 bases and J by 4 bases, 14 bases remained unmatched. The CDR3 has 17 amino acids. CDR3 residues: CASLPGGTSHPTGELFF. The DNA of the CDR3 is TGCGCCAGCCTACCCGGCGGGACTAGCCATCCCACCGGGGAGCTGTTTTTT. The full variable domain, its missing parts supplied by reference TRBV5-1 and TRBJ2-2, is KAGVTQTPRYLIKTRGQQVTLSCSPISGHRSVSWYQQTPGQGLQFLFEYFSETQRNKGNFPGRFSGRQFSNSRSEMNVSTLELGDSALYLCASLPGGTSHPTGELFFGEGSRLTVL.

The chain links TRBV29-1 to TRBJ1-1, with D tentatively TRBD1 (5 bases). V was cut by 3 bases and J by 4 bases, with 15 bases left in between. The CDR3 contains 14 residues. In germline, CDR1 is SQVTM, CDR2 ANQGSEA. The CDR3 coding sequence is TGCAGCGTTGAGACACAGCCTGGGGGCACTGAAGCTTTCTTT. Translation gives CSVETQPGGTEAFF. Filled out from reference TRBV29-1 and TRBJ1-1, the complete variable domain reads SAVISQKPSRDICQRGTSLTIQCQVDSQVTMMFWYRQQPGQSLTLIATANQGSEATYESGFVIDKFPISRPNLTFSTLTVSNMSPEDSSIYLCSVETQPGGTEAFFGQGTRLTVV.

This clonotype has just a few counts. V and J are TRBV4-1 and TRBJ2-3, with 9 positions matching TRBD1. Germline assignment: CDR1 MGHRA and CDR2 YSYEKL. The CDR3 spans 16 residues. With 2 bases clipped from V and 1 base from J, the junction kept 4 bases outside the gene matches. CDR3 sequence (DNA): TGCGCCAGCAGCCAAAACAGGGGGCGACGCACAGATACGCAGTATTTT. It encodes CASSQNRGRRTDTQYF.

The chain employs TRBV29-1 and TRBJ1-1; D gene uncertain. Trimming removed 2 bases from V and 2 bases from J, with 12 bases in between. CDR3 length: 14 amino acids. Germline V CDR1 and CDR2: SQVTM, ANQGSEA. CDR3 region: CSVEWSRLNTEAFF. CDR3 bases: TGCAGCGTTGAATGGTCCAGGCTAAACACTGAAGCTTTCTTT. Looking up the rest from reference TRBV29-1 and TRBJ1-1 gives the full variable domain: SAVISQKPSRDICQRGTSLTIQCQVDSQVTMMFWYRQQPGQSLTLIATANQGSEATYESGFVIDKFPISRPNLTFSTLTVSNMSPEDSSIYLCSVEWSRLNTEAFFGQGTRLTVV.

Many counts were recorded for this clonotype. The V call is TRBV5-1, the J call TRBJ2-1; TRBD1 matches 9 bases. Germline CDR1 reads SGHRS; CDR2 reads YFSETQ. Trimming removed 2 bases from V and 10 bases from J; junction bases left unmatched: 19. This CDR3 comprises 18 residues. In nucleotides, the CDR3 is TGCGCCAGCAGCTTAAACAGGGGGCGACCCACCAAGGTCATGGAGCAGTTCTTC. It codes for CASSLNRGRPTKVMEQFF.

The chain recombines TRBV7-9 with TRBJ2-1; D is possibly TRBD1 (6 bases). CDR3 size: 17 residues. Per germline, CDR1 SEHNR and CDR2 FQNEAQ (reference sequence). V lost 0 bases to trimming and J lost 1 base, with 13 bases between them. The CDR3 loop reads CASSLAMTGLSYNEQFF. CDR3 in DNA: TGTGCCAGCAGCTTAGCGATGACAGGCCTGTCCTACAATGAGCAGTTCTTC.

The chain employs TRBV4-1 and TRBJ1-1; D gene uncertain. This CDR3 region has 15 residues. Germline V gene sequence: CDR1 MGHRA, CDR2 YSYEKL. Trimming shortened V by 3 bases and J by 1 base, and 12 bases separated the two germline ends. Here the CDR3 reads CASSHPRAQNTEAFF. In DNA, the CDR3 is TGCGCCAGCAGCCACCCTAGGGCCCAGAACACTGAAGCTTTCTTT.

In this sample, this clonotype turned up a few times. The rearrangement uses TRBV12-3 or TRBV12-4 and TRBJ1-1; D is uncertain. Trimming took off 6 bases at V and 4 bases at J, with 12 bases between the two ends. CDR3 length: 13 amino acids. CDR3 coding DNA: TGTGCCAGCAGGGGGAGGGTTGGCACTGAAGCTTTCTTT. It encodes CASRGRVGTEAFF.

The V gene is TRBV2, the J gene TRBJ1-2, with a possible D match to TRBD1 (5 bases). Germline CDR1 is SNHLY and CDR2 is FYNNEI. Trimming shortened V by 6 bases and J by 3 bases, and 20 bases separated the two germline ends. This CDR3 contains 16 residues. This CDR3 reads CASRGLRRSRYYGYTF. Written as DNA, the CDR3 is TGTGCCAGCAGGGGGCTAAGACGAAGTCGGTACTATGGCTACACCTTC. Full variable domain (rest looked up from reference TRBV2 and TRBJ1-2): EPEVTQTPSHQVTQMGQEVILRCVPISNHLYFYWYRQILGQKVEFLVSFYNNEISEKSEIFDDQFSVERPDGSNFTLKIRSTKLEDSAMYFCASRGLRRSRYYGYTFGSGTRLTVV.

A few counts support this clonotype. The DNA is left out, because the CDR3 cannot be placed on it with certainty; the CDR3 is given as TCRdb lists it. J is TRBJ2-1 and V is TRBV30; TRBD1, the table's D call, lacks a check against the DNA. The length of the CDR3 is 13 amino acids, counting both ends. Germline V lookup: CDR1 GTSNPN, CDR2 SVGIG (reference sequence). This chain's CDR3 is CAWSFGEGYEQFF.

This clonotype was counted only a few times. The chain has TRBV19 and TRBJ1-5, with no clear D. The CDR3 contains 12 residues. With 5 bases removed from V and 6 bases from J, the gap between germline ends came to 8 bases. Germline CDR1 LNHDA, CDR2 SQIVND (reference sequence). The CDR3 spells CASSWRVQPQHF. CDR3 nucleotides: TGTGCCAGTAGTTGGCGTGTTCAGCCCCAGCATTTT.

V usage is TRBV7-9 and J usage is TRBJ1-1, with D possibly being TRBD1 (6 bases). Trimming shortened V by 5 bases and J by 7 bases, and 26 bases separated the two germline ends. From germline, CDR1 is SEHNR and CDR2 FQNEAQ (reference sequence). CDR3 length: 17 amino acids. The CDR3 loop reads CASSPQVSGQGSDEAFF. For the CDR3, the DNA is TGTGCCAGCAGCCCCCAAGTTAGCGGGCAGGGGTCTGATGAAGCTTTCTTT.

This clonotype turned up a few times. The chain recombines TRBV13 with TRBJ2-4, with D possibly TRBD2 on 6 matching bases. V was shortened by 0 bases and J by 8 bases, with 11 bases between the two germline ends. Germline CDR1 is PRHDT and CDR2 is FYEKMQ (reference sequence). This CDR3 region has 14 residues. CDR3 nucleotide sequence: TGTGCCAGCAGCTTAGGCGGGAGCGTGGACATTCAGTACTTC. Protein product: CASSLGGSVDIQYF.

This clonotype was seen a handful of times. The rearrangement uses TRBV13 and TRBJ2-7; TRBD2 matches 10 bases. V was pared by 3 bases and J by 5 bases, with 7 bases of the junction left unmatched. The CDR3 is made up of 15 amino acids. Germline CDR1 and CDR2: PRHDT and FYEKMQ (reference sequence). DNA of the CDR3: TGTGCCAGCAGCTTTAAGCGGGAGGGCCTTGACGAGCAGTACTTC. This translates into CASSFKREGLDEQYF.

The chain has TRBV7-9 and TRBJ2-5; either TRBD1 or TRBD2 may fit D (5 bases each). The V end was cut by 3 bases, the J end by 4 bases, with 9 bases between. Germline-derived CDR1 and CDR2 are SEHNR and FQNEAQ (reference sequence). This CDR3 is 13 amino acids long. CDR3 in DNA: TGTGCCAGCAGCTTTGGGGGTCTAGAGACCCAGTACTTC. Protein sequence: CASSFGGLETQYF.